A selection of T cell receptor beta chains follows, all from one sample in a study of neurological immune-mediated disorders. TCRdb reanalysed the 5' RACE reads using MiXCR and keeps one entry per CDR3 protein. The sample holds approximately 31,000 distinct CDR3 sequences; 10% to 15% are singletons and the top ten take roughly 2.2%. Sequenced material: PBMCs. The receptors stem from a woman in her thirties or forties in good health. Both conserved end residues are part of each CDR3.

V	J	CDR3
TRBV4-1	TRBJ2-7	CASSQDGLFISEQYF
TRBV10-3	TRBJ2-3	CAISVRTGSTDTQYF
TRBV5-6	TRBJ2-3	CASSFRGTTDTQYF
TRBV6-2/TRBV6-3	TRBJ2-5	CASSYLLDRRETQYF
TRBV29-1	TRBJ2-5	CSVDGTSGQETQYF
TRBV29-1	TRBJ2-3	CSVPAGEDTQYF
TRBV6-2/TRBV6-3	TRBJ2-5	CASSFRQGAWETQYF
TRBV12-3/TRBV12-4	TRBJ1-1	CASSQRGRRRWGEAFF
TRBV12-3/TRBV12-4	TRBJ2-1	CASSLRQGGGNEQFF
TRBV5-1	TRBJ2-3	CASSLGLAGGSTDTQYF
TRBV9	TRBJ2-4	CASSVGTGINIQYF
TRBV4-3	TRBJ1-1	CASSQDAGMGTEAFF
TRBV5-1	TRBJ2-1	CASSLGQGWNYNEQFF
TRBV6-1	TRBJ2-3	CASSGLAGSTRRDTQYF
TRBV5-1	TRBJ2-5	CASSLGTASALQETQYF
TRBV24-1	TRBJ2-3	CATSGHGTSGTVTDTQYF
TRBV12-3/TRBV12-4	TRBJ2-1	CASSPRLAGVGEQFF
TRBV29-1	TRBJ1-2	CSVPRQGANYGYTF
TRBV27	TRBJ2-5	CASSLSASTETRYF
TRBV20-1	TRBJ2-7	CSARDRYRRYEQYF